A selection of T cell receptor beta chains follows, all from one sample in a study of T cells in Graves' hyperthyroidism and ophthalmopathy. From the multiplex PCR reads, TCRdb called clonotypes with MiXCR, one entry per CDR3 protein. The sample has approximately 720,000 distinct CDR3 sequences; 18% are singletons. The sample comprised blood. The receptors derive from a woman aged 50 to 60 with Graves' hyperthyroidism that later progressed to Graves' ophthalmopathy. Both conserved end residues are part of each CDR3. D genes are given only for firm matches. The size of a clone is reported for some rows only, either as once, few or many, or as a class for expanded clones.

j_call	v_call	d_call	clone_size	cdr3_aa	cdr3_nt
TRBJ1-6	TRBV5-1	-	few	CASSPLSGTDNSPLHF	TGCGCCAGCAGCCCCCTATCCGGGACGGATAATTCACCCCTCCACTTT
TRBJ2-1	TRBV3-1	-	many	CASSPRRSLNEQFF	TGTGCCAGCAGCCCGAGGAGGAGCCTCAATGAGCAGTTCTTC
TRBJ2-7	TRBV29-1	-	few	CSVHSGDTYEQYF	TGCAGCGTCCACTCGGGGGACACCTACGAGCAGTACTTC
TRBJ1-2	TRBV30	-	-	CAWSVNRVYGYTF	TGTGCCTGGAGTGTAAACAGGGTGTATGGCTACACCTTC
TRBJ2-5	TRBV7-8	TRBD2	-	CASSTGLAGGGRETQYF	TGTGCCAGCAGCACGGGACTAGCGGGGGGGGGCAGGGAGACCCAGTACTTC
TRBJ1-4	TRBV5-1	TRBD1	many	CASSLDRVGSEKLFF	TGCGCCAGCAGCCTGGACAGGGTGGGAAGTGAAAAACTGTTTTTT
TRBJ1-2	TRBV30	-	many	CAWSVIGWGRSGYTF	TGTGCCTGGAGTGTAATCGGTTGGGGGCGCAGCGGCTACACCTTC
TRBJ2-5	TRBV11-2	-	many	CASSGVTGRMAQYF	TGTGCCAGCAGCGGGGTGACAGGACGTATGGCCCAGTACTTC
TRBJ1-5	TRBV4-1	TRBD1	-	CASSQEQGNQPQHF	TGCGCCAGCAGCCAAGAACAGGGGAATCAGCCCCAGCATTTT
TRBJ2-5	TRBV11-2	-	many	CASSWGAGTTGETQYF	TGTGCCAGCAGCTGGGGGGCGGGGACAACCGGGGAGACCCAGTACTTC
TRBJ2-1	TRBV28	TRBD2	-	CASSTIAGGAYNEQFF	TGTGCCAGCAGTACTATAGCGGGAGGAGCCTACAATGAGCAGTTCTTC
TRBJ2-1	TRBV20-1	-	-	CSGVELTYNEQFF	TGCAGCGGGGTCGAGTTGACCTACAATGAGCAGTTCTTC
TRBJ1-2	TRBV7-9	-	-	CASSLADRTYYGYTF	TGTGCCAGCAGCTTAGCCGACAGGACCTACTATGGCTACACCTTC
TRBJ2-3	TRBV5-1	TRBD2	many	CASSLDGGGLTDTQYF	TGCGCCAGCAGCTTGGACGGCGGGGGACTCACAGATACGCAGTATTTT
TRBJ2-3	TRBV11-3	-	many	CASSRTSTDTQYF	TGTGCCAGCAGCCGTACTAGCACAGATACGCAGTATTTT
TRBJ1-2	TRBV27	-	-	CASSLPGAPYGYTF	TGTGCCAGCAGTTTACCAGGGGCTCCCTATGGCTACACCTTC
TRBJ2-2	TRBV6-1	-	-	CASSEKLRVSTGELFF	TGTGCCAGCAGTGAAAAGTTAAGGGTTTCCACCGGGGAGCTGTTTTTT
TRBJ1-5	TRBV6-1	-	-	CASTEGLQPQHF	TGTGCCAGCACTGAAGGGCTTCAGCCCCAGCATTTT
TRBJ2-7	TRBV24-1	-	few	CATSDSRRQGGTYEQYF	TGTGCCACCAGTGATTCCCGGAGACAGGGAGGTACCTACGAGCAGTACTTC
TRBJ1-2	TRBV7-9	-	-	CASSVGSSYGYTF	TGTGCCAGCAGCGTCGGAAGTTCCTATGGCTACACCTTC
TRBJ2-7	TRBV20-1	TRBD2	many	CSAVHKSSSGGYEQYF	TGCAGTGCTGTTCACAAAAGCTCTAGCGGGGGCTACGAGCAGTACTTC
TRBJ1-2	TRBV10-3	-	few	CAISESNSPERYGYTF	TGTGCCATCAGTGAGTCAAACTCTCCGGAGAGGTATGGCTACACCTTC
TRBJ1-5	TRBV12-3/TRBV12-4	-	few	CASSFGATSNQPQHF	TGTGCCAGCAGTTTTGGGGCGACTAGCAATCAGCCCCAGCATTTT
TRBJ2-2	TRBV12-3/TRBV12-4	TRBD1	few	CASSRDRVPGELFF	TGTGCCAGCAGCCGGGACAGGGTCCCCGGGGAGCTGTTTTTT
TRBJ2-1	TRBV29-1	TRBD2	once	CSVGLAENEQFF	TGCAGCGTTGGACTAGCGGAAAATGAGCAGTTCTTC
TRBJ1-5	TRBV6-9	-	-	CASSYAPYQPQHF	TGTGCCAGCAGTTACGCGCCCTATCAGCCCCAGCATTTT
TRBJ1-1	TRBV3-1	TRBD1	few	CASSQRDRGNTEAFF	TGTGCCAGCAGCCAGCGGGACAGGGGAAACACTGAAGCTTTCTTT
TRBJ1-1	TRBV20-1	-	many	CSARDFSWGAAGPAFF	TGCAGTGCTAGAGATTTCTCCTGGGGAGCGGCCGGTCCAGCTTTCTTT
TRBJ1-1	TRBV6-1	-	-	CASSVAGDTEAFF	TGTGCCAGCAGTGTGGCAGGGGACACTGAAGCTTTCTTT
TRBJ1-5	TRBV5-5	TRBD1	many	CASSFRDRVEPQHF	TGTGCCAGCAGCTTTCGGGACAGGGTAGAGCCCCAGCATTTT
TRBJ1-2	TRBV6-1	-	-	CASSRTRSQGGYTF	TGTGCCAGCAGCCGTACAAGGTCCCAAGGTGGCTACACCTTC
TRBJ1-1	TRBV5-6	-	-	CASTPLPGQTMNTEAFF	TGTGCCAGCACCCCCCTCCCCGGACAAACTATGAACACTGAAGCTTTCTTT
TRBJ1-1	TRBV30	-	few	CAWERVAYTEAFF	TGTGCCTGGGAGAGGGTTGCCTACACTGAAGCTTTCTTT
TRBJ2-1	TRBV12-3/TRBV12-4	-	many	CASSLRDRDIFDEQFF	TGTGCCAGCAGTTTAAGGGACCGGGACATTTTCGATGAGCAGTTCTTC
TRBJ2-1	TRBV6-1	TRBD1	few	CASTMTGGNEQFF	TGTGCCAGCACCATGACAGGGGGCAATGAGCAGTTCTTC
TRBJ1-1	TRBV5-1	-	many	CASSWVADQRNTEAFF	TGCGCCAGCAGCTGGGTGGCGGATCAGCGCAACACTGAAGCTTTCTTT
TRBJ2-1	TRBV6-1	TRBD1	once	CASSGDGTGGKNEQFF	TGTGCCAGCAGTGGAGACGGGACAGGGGGCAAAAATGAGCAGTTCTTC
TRBJ1-2	TRBV6-5	-	many	CASSYRGGHGYTF	TGTGCCAGCAGTTACAGGGGGGGCCATGGCTACACCTTC
TRBJ2-1	TRBV7-9	-	-	CASSPTPGGNEQFF	TGTGCCAGCAGCCCGACCCCGGGTGGGAATGAGCAGTTCTTC
TRBJ2-7	TRBV20-1	-	-	CSARLATYEQYF	TGCAGTGCTAGGCTGGCTACCTACGAGCAGTACTTC
TRBJ2-7	TRBV7-9	-	-	CASTTEGKVVSEQYF	TGTGCCAGCACCACGGAAGGGAAGGTGGTCTCCGAGCAGTACTTC
TRBJ2-1	TRBV7-2	-	-	CASSSRLGGSRNEQFF	TGTGCCAGCAGCTCCCGTCTGGGGGGTAGCCGCAATGAGCAGTTCTTC
TRBJ2-2	TRBV14	TRBD2	-	CASSLRGADTGELFF	TGTGCCAGCAGCTTGCGGGGGGCTGACACCGGGGAGCTGTTTTTT
TRBJ1-1	TRBV6-1	-	many	CASSESSEAFF	TGTGCCAGCAGTGAAAGTTCTGAAGCTTTCTTT
TRBJ2-4	TRBV6-2/TRBV6-3	-	few	CASSYSSRGGPNIQYF	TGTGCCAGCAGTTACTCAAGTCGCGGGGGCCCAAACATTCAGTACTTC
TRBJ2-2	TRBV6-5	-	-	CASSYSGDTGELFF	TGTGCCAGCAGTTACTCGGGGGACACCGGGGAGCTGTTTTTT
TRBJ2-6	TRBV6-2/TRBV6-3	-	-	CASSYSKYSETLSGANVLTF	TGTGCCAGCAGTTACTCGAAGTACAGCGAGACTCTCTCTGGGGCCAACGTCCTGACTTTC
TRBJ1-5	TRBV2	-	many	CASSEGQSFNQPQHF	TGTGCCAGCAGTGAAGGACAGAGCTTCAATCAGCCCCAGCATTTT
TRBJ1-2	TRBV5-1	-	-	CASSLTIGSYGYTF	TGCGCCAGCAGCTTAACGATTGGGTCCTATGGCTACACCTTC
TRBJ2-3	TRBV9	TRBD1	few	CASSSSGTGGFTDTQYF	TGTGCCAGCAGCTCTTCCGGGACAGGGGGCTTCACAGATACGCAGTATTTT
TRBJ2-1	TRBV12-3/TRBV12-4	-	many	CASSTSHDSYNEQFF	TGTGCCAGCAGTACGAGCCATGACTCCTACAATGAGCAGTTCTTC
TRBJ2-7	TRBV18	-	-	CASSPTRESKQYF	TGTGCCAGCTCACCGACACGGGAATCGAAGCAGTACTTC
TRBJ2-1	TRBV27	TRBD2	-	CASSSGLANEQFF	TGTGCCAGCAGTTCGGGACTAGCCAATGAGCAGTTCTTC
TRBJ1-1	TRBV11-2	TRBD1	many	CASSWDRANTEAFF	TGTGCCAGCAGTTGGGACAGGGCGAACACTGAAGCTTTCTTT
TRBJ2-3	TRBV3-1	-	many	CASSPRAGDTQYF	TGTGCCAGCAGCCCTCGGGCGGGGGATACGCAGTATTTT
TRBJ2-1	TRBV20-1	TRBD2	many	CSAPRRGVTEQFF	TGCAGTGCTCCCAGGCGGGGGGTTACTGAGCAGTTCTTC
TRBJ2-7	TRBV10-3	-	-	CAISESGRPYEQYF	TGTGCCATCAGTGAGTCTGGGCGACCCTACGAGCAGTACTTC
TRBJ2-5	TRBV7-7	-	-	CASSLHTGTGETQYF	TGTGCTAGCAGCTTACACACAGGGACGGGAGAGACCCAGTACTTC
TRBJ1-4	TRBV19	TRBD1	-	CASSGTGEEKLFF	TGTGCCAGTAGTGGGACAGGGGAAGAAAAACTGTTTTTT
TRBJ1-2	TRBV30	-	many	CAWSEAGTGYTF	TGTGCCTGGAGTGAGGCTGGGACTGGCTACACCTTC